This TCR beta chain is from a study of shared clonotypes between healthy human individuals. Study results and limitations: Estimated clonotype richness was generally higher in naive than memory subsets.

Concerning this clone: The target antigen is unknown.

The germline gives CDR1 SGDLS, CDR2 YYNGEE. J gave up 4 bases and V 6 bases, and 5 bases lay outside the gene matches. The CDR3 runs 13 residues. Measured with immunoSEQ multiplex PCR; TCRdb has only the in-frame clones, and not every one. The repertoire holds fewer than 1.8 million clones, approximately 98.5% seen once, with about 0.4% in the top ten. Sequenced input: naive CD4+ T cells sorted from blood. Indicated subset: CD45RA+ positively selected. This chain connects TRBV9 to TRBJ1-1; 8 bases are a match to TRBD1. This TCR came from a man aged 25-40 years in good health. CDR3 sequence (DNA): TGTGCCAGCACCTCAGGGGGCCTCACTGAAGCTTTCTTT. Amino acids: CASTSGGLTEAFF.